The entry below describes one TCR beta chain. Its specificity is not known. Relapse was seen in all patients after autologous stem cell transplantation, and brentuximab vedotin exposure was variable. The data belong to a study of PD-1 blockade in classical Hodgkin lymphoma. About the study: With a 2-week interval, patients received intravenous nivolumab at 3 mg/kg.

General study points: Prior therapy or disease activity may underlie the repertoire differences, whose causes remain undefined. Baseline TCR diversity was reportedly lower in newly diagnosed patients than healthy donors. Similar baseline diversity was found in complete responders and newly diagnosed patients.

This table comes from immunoSEQ multiplex PCR, and its TCRdb copy is limited to in-frame clones, with some not included. The profile shows 65,000 to 95,000 clones, approximately 91% of them singletons. The material sequenced was peripheral blood mononuclear cells (PBMCs), taken at baseline. This TCR came from a human donor with classical Hodgkin lymphoma.

The CDR3 bases are TGCGCCAGCAGCTCATACCCAGGGGGCCGAGCTTTCTTT. Amino acid sequence: CASSSYPGGRAFF. The chain combines TRBV5-1 with TRBJ1-1, with 8 positions matching TRBD1. The ends lost 3 bases at V and 10 bases at J; junction bases unmatched: 8. CDR3 length: 13 residues. Germline CDR1 is SGHRS and CDR2 is YFSETQ.